The 8 T cell receptor beta chains below come from one sample, sequenced in a study of shared T cell receptors in the human thymus. Repertoires were generated with immunoSEQ multiplex PCR, while TCRdb's copy carries only in-frame clones and drops some. The repertoire holds approximately 490,000 clones, with 75% to 80% as singletons. This sample was also put to use in a study of human thymus T cells.

Sequenced: thymocytes. These receptors were collected from a boy under two years old with a congenital heart defect.

On this clone: Other DNA sequences in the sample encode the same CDR3. The chain employs TRBV28 and TRBJ2-1; 8 bases map to TRBD2. J was trimmed by 2 bases and V by 3 bases; bases with no gene match: 6. CDR3 length: 16 residues. CDR1 and CDR2 from the germline V gene are MDHEN and SYDVKM. This CDR3 reads CASSFRLAGPYNEQFF. CDR3 DNA: TGTGCCAGCAGTTTCCGCCTAGCGGGCCCCTACAATGAGCAGTTCTTC.

The J gene is TRBJ1-5, the V gene TRBV10-3; 7 nucleotides align to TRBD1. CDR1 is ENHRY and CDR2 is SYGVKD in the germline V gene. The CDR3 spans 16 residues. Unmatched junction bases numbered 9, after V lost 3 bases and J lost 4 bases. CDR3 sequence reads: CAISEGGDEANQPQHF. The CDR3 nucleotides read TGTGCCATCAGTGAAGGGGGCGACGAGGCAAATCAGCCCCAGCATTTT.

The V and J genes are TRBV11-2 and TRBJ2-1; D not certain. Germline V gene data show CDR1 as SGHAT and CDR2 as FQNNGV. CDR3 length equals 12 residues. V lost 1 base and J lost 8, with 6 bases in between. CDR3 in amino acids: CASSLAVYEQFF. The CDR3 DNA reads TGTGCCAGCAGCTTAGCGGTCTATGAGCAGTTCTTC.

The chain uses TRBV27 and TRBJ2-2, with 15 bases aligning to TRBD2. With 4 bases clipped from V and 3 bases from J, the junction kept 9 bases outside the gene matches. The CDR3 runs 19 residues. In germline, CDR1 is MNHEY, CDR2 SMNVEV (reference sequence). The CDR3 region is CASSWAGGTSGRYTGELFF. The CDR3 bases are TGTGCCAGCAGTTGGGCCGGGGGGACTAGCGGGAGGTACACCGGGGAGCTGTTTTTT.

This clone has just a few counts. The J gene is TRBJ2-7, the V gene TRBV6-5; D is perhaps TRBD1 (6 bases). Trimming took 4 bases from V and 3 from J, leaving 19 bases between them. This CDR3 is built from 16 residues. CDR1 and CDR2 (germline): MNHEY, SVGAGI. Here the CDR3 DNA reads TGTGCCAGCAGTTCCCGAAACAGGGAGTCCAACTACGAGCAGTACTTC. It yields the protein CASSSRNRESNYEQYF.

This chain connects TRBV28 to TRBJ1-3, with D perhaps TRBD1 (6 bases). CDR1 and CDR2 from the germline V gene are MDHEN and SYDVKM. V was shortened by 6 bases and J by 0 bases, with 24 bases between the two germline ends. The CDR3 covers 19 residues. The CDR3 is CASREDRPGAPLSGNTIYF. Written as DNA, the CDR3 is TGTGCCAGCAGGGAGGACAGACCAGGGGCCCCGCTCTCTGGAAACACCATATATTTT. Combining the CDR3 with reference TRBV28 and TRBJ1-3 gives the whole variable domain DVKVTQSSRYLVKRTGEKVFLECVQDMDHENMFWYRQDPGLGLRLIYFSYDVKMKEKGDIPEGYSVSREKKERFSLILESASTNQTSMYLCASREDRPGAPLSGNTIYFGEGSWLTVV.

This clone was counted a single time. V and J are TRBV7-8 and TRBJ2-7, with TRBD1 as a possible D gene (7 bases). Trimming cost V 1 base and J 1 base, with 17 bases left between them. This CDR3 is 17 amino acids long. Germline V lookup: CDR1 SGHVS, CDR2 FQNEAQ. DNA of the CDR3: TGTGCCAGCAGCTTAGAGCGTGGGGCAGGGGGGTCCTACGAGCAGTACTTC. Its protein product is CASSLERGAGGSYEQYF.

The chain carries TRBV9 and TRBJ2-5, with 10 nucleotides matching TRBD2. This CDR3 has 15 residues. The germline gives CDR1 SGDLS, CDR2 YYNGEE. V gave up 2 bases and J gave up 2 bases; unmatched junction bases: 3. CDR3 coding DNA: TGTGCCAGCAGCGTGACTAGCGGGCTACAAGAGACCCAGTACTTC. It encodes CASSVTSGLQETQYF.